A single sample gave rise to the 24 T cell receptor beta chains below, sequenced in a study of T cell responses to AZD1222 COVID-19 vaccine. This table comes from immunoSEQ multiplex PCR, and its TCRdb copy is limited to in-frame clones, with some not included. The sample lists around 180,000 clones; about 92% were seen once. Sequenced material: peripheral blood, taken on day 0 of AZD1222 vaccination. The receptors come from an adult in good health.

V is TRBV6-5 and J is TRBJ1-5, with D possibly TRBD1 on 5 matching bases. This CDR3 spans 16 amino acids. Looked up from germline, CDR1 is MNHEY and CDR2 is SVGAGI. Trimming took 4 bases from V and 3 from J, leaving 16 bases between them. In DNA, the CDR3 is TGTGCCAGCAGTTCAAACGCCAACAGGATCAATCAGCCCCAGCATTTT. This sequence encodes CASSSNANRINQPQHF.

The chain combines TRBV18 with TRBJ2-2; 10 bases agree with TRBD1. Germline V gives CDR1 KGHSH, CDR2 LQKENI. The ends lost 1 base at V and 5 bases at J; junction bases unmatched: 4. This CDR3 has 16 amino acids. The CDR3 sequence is CASSPQGQGRTGELFF. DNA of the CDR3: TGTGCCAGCTCACCACAGGGACAGGGGAGGACCGGGGAGCTGTTTTTT.

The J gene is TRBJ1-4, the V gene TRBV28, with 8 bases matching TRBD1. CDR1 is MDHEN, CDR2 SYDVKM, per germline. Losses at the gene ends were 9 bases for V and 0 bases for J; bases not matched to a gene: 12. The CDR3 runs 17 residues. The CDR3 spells CASQTGAAGATNEKLFF. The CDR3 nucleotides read TGTGCCAGTCAGACAGGGGCGGCCGGTGCAACTAATGAAAAACTGTTTTTT.

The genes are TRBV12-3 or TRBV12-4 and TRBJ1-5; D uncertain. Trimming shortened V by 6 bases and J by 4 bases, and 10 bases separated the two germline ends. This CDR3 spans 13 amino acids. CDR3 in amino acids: CASSGGSNQPQHF. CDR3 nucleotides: TGTGCCAGCAGCGGCGGCTCTAATCAGCCCCAGCATTTT.

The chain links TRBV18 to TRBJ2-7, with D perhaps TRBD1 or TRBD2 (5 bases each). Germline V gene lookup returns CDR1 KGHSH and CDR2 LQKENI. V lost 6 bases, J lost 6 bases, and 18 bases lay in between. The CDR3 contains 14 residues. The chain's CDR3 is CASSAREGDGEQYV. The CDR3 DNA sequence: TGTGCCAGCTCGGCGAGGGAAGGGGATGGCGAGCAGTACGTC.

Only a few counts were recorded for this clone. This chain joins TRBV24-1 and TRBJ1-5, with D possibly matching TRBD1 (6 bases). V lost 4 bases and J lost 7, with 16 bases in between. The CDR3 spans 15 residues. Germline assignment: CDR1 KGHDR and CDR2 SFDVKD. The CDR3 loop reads CATSEFVGAGQPQHF. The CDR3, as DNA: TGTGCCACCAGTGAGTTCGTGGGGGCTGGCCAGCCCCAGCATTTT.

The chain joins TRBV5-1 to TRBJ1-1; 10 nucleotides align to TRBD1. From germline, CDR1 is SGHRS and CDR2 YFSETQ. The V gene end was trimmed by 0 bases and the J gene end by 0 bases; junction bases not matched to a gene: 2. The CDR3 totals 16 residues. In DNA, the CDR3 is TGCGCCAGCAGCTTGGGGACAGGGGGTATGAACACTGAAGCTTTCTTT. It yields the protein CASSLGTGGMNTEAFF.

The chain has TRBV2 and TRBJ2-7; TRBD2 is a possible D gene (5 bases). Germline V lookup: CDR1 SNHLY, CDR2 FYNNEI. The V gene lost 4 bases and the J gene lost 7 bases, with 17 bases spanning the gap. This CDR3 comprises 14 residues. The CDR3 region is CASSVARGSGEQYF. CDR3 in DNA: TGTGCCAGCAGTGTAGCCCGGGGATCGGGGGAGCAGTACTTC.

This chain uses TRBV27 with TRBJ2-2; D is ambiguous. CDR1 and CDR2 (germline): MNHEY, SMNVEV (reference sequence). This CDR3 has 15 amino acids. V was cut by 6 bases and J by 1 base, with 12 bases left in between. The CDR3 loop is CASSPGDKNTGELFF. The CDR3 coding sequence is TGTGCCAGCAGCCCCGGAGACAAGAACACCGGGGAGCTGTTTTTT.

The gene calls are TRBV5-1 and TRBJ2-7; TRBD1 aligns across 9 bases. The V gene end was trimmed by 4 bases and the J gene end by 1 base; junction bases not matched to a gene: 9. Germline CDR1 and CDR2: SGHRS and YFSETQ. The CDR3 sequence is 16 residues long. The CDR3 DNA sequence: TGCGCCAGCAGCAGGACCTGGACAGGGGTGTCCTACGAGCAGTACTTC. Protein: CASSRTWTGVSYEQYF.

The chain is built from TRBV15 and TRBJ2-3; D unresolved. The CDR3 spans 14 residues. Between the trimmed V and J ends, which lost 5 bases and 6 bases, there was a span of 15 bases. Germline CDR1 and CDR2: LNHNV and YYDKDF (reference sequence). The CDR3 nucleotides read TGTGCCACCAGCCTGGACCGTCAGCGTGATACGCAGTATTTT. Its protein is CATSLDRQRDTQYF.

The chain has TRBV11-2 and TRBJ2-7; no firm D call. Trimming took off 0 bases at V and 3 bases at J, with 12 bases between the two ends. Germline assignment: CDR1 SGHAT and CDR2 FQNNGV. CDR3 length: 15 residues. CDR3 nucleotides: TGTGCCAGCAGCTTAGATCGGTTTGAATTCTACGAGCAGTACGTC. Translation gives CASSLDRFEFYEQYV.

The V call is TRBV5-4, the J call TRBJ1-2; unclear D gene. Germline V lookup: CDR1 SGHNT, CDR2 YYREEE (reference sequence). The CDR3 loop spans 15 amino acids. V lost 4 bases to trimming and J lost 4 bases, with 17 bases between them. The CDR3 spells CASSPRETSLYGYTF. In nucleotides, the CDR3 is TGTGCCAGCAGCCCGCGTGAGACTAGTCTCTATGGCTACACCTTC.

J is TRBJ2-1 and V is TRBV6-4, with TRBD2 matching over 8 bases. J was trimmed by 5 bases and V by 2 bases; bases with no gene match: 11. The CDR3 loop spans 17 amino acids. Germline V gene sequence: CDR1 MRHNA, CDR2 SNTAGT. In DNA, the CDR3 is TGTGCCAGCAGTGACGGTACTGGAGCGGGAGCCCACAATGAGCAGTTCTTC. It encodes CASSDGTGAGAHNEQFF.

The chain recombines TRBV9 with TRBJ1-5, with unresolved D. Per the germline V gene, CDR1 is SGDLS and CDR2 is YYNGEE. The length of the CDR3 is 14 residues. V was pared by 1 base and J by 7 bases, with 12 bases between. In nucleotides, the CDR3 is TGTGCCAGCAGCGTAAAAGGAATTGGCCAGCCCCAGCATTTT. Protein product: CASSVKGIGQPQHF. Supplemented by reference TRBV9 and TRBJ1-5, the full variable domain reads DSGVTQTPKHLITATGQRVTLRCSPRSGDLSVYWYQQSLDQGLQFLIQYYNGEERAKGNILERFSAQQFPDLHSELNLSSLELGDSALYFCASSVKGIGQPQHFGDGTRLSIL.

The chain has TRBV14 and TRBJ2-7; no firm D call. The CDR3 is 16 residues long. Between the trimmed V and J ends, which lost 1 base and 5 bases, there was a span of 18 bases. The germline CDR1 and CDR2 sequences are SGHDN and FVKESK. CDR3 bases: TGTGCCAGCAGCCAAGCCCCGACACGTTTCCTACACGAGCAGTACGTC. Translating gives CASSQAPTRFLHEQYV.

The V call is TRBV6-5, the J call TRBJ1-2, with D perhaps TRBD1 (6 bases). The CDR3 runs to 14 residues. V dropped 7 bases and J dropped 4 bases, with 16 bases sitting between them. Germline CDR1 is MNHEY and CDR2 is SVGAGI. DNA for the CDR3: TGTGCCAGCATTATACAGGGTATTGGCTATGGCTACACCTTC. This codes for CASIIQGIGYGYTF.

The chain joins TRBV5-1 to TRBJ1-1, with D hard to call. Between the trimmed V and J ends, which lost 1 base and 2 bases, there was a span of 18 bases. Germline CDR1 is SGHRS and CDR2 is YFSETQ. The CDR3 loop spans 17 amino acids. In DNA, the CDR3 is TGCGCCAGCAGCTTGATGCTGTTGGAAGCCCTAAACACTGAAGCTTTCTTT. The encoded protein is CASSLMLLEALNTEAFF.

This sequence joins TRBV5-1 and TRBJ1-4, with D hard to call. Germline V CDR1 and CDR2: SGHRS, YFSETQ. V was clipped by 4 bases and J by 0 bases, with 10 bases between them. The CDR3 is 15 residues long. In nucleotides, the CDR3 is TGCGCCAGCAGCGTAGGACCAGCAACTAATGAAAAACTGTTTTTT. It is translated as CASSVGPATNEKLFF.

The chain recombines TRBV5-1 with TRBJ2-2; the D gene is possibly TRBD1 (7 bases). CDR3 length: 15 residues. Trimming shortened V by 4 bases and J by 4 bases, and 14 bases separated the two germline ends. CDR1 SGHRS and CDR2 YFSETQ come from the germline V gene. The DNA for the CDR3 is TGCGCCAGCAGCCCGCGGGACAGTGTCACCGGGGAGCTGTTTTTT. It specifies CASSPRDSVTGELFF.

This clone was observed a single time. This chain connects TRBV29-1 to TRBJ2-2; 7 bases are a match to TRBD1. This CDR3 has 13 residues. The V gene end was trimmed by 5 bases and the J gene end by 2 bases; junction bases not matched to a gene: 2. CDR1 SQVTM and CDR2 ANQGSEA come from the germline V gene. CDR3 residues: CSVTGENTGELFF. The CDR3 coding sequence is TGCAGCGTTACAGGGGAAAACACCGGGGAGCTGTTTTTT.

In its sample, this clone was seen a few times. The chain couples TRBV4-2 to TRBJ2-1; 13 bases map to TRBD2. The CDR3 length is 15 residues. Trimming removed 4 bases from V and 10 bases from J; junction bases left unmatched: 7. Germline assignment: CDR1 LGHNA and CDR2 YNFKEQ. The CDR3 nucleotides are TGTGCCAGCAGCCCGGGGACTAGCGGGATGCAGGAGCAGTTCTTC. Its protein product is CASSPGTSGMQEQFF.

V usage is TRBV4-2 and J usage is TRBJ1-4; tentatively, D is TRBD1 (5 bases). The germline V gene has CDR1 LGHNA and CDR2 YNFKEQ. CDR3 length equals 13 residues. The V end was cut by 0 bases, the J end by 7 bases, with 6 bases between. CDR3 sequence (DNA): TGTGCCAGCAGCCAAGATAGGGGTGAAAAACTGTTTTTT. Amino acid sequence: CASSQDRGEKLFF.

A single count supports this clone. For the CDR3, the DNA is TGTGCCATGAAGGGGGTAGATCAGCCCCAGCATTTT. Translation gives CAMKGVDQPQHF. The V call is TRBV30, the J call TRBJ1-5, with D maybe TRBD1 (6 bases). Trimming pared 8 bases from V and 5 bases from J, leaving 13 bases between. The germline gives CDR1 GTSNPN, CDR2 SVGIG (reference sequence). This CDR3 is built from 12 residues.